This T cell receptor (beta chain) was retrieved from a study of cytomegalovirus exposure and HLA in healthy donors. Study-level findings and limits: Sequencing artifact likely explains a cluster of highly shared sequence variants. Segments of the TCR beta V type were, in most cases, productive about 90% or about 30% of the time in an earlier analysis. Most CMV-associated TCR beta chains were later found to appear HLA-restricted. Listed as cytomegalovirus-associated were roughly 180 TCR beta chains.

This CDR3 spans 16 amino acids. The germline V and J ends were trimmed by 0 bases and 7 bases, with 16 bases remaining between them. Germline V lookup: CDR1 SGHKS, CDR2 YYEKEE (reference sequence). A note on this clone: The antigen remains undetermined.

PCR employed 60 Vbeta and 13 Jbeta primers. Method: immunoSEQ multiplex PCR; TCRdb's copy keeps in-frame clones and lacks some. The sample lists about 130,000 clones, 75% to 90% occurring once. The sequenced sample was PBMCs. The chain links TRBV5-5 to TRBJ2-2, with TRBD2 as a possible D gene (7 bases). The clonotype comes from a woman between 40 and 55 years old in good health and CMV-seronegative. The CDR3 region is CASSLGDGGRNGELFF. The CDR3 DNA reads TGTGCCAGCAGCTTGGGCGACGGGGGGCGCAACGGGGAGCTGTTTTTT.